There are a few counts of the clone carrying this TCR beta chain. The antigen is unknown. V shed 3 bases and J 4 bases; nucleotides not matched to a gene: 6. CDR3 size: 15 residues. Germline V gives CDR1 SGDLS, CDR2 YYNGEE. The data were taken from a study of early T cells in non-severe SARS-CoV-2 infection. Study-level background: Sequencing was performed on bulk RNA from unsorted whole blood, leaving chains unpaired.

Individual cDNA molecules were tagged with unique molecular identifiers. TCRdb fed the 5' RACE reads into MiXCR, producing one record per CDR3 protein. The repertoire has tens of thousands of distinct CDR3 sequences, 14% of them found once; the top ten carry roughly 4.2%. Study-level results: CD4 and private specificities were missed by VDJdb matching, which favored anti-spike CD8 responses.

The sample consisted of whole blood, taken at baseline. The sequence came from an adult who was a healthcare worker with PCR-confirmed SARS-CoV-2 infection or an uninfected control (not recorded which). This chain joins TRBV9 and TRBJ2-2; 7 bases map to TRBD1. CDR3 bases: TGTGCCAGCAGCGCTCGGACAGGTAGCACCGGGGAGCTGTTTTTT. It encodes CASSARTGSTGELFF.